One sample yielded the 27 T cell receptor beta chains listed below, sequenced in a study of human T cells and chemical hapten exposure. Stated time point: patch test 2, 6 weeks after DPC sensitization. Treatment denoted: therapeutic diphenylcyclopropenone sensitization with weekly scalp DPC. TCRdb re-derived calls from the RACE reads in MiXCR, one entry per CDR3 protein. The sample yields 75,000 to 100,000 distinct CDR3 sequences, about 9% seen once. The material was whole blood, obtained in connection with sensitization to the hapten diphenylcyclopropenone (DPC). The receptors were gathered from a middle-aged woman with alopecia areata. Some clones in this sample may be carry-over from other donors' samples.

The rearrangement links TRBV10-3 to TRBJ2-3; the match to TRBD2 covers 13 bases. Per germline, CDR1 ENHRY and CDR2 SYGVKD. The CDR3 spans 15 residues. V gave up 10 bases and J gave up 4 bases; unmatched junction bases: 8. CDR3 sequence: CASRTSGSYADTQYF. CDR3 sequence (DNA): TGTGCCAGCAGGACTAGCGGGAGTTATGCAGATACGCAGTATTTT.

This clonotype was recorded at least ten times. This rearrangement joins TRBV7-9 to TRBJ2-3, with D unclear. The CDR3 extends over 14 amino acids. The germline gives CDR1 SEHNR, CDR2 FQNEAQ (reference sequence). V was clipped by 1 base and J by 2 bases, with 7 bases between them. The CDR3: CASSLEATTDTQYF. The DNA of the CDR3 is TGTGCCAGCAGCTTAGAGGCTACCACAGATACGCAGTATTTT.

This clonotype appeared a few times. This chain joins TRBV18 and TRBJ1-3; no clear D gene. The CDR3 sequence is 16 residues long. V lost 2 bases, J lost 0 bases, and 11 bases lay in between. CDR1 is KGHSH, CDR2 LQKENI, per germline. The CDR3 reads CASSPADGYSGNTIYF. DNA of the CDR3: TGTGCCAGCTCACCAGCTGACGGGTACTCTGGAAACACCATATATTTT.

This clonotype was picked up many times. This chain joins TRBV11-2 and TRBJ1-3, with D possibly matching TRBD1 (6 bases). The V end lost 6 bases, the J end lost 4 bases, and 22 bases lay between the germline ends. Germline values: CDR1 SGHAT, CDR2 FQNNGV. The CDR3 consists of 17 residues. This CDR3 reads CASRHGNLDRKGNTIYF. The DNA for the CDR3 is TGTGCCAGCAGACACGGGAATCTCGACAGGAAGGGAAACACCATATATTTT.

This clonotype has a count of ten or more. J is TRBJ2-2 and V is TRBV5-4; 10 positions agree with TRBD1. Germline-derived CDR1 and CDR2 are SGHNT and YYREEE (reference sequence). The CDR3 loop spans 15 amino acids. V was pared by 4 bases and J by 5 bases, with 5 bases of the junction left unmatched. The CDR3 here is CASSPDRGWTGELFF. In nucleotides, the CDR3 is TGTGCCAGCAGCCCGGACAGGGGGTGGACCGGGGAGCTGTTTTTT.

The genes are TRBV5-1 and TRBJ2-5; tentative D call: TRBD1 (5 bases). Trimming took 0 bases from V and 4 from J, leaving 13 bases between them. The CDR3 is 15 residues long. Germline values: CDR1 SGHRS, CDR2 YFSETQ. Here the CDR3 DNA reads TGCGCCAGCAGCTTGGGGGGAACAGGAACAGAGACCCAGTACTTC. Amino acids: CASSLGGTGTETQYF. The full variable domain, with the rest looked up from reference TRBV5-1 and TRBJ2-5, is KAGVTQTPRYLIKTRGQQVTLSCSPISGHRSVSWYQQTPGQGLQFLFEYFSETQRNKGNFPGRFSGRQFSNSRSEMNVSTLELGDSALYLCASSLGGTGTETQYFGPGTRLLVL.

The V and J genes are TRBV28 and TRBJ1-5; 7 positions match TRBD1. The V gene's germline CDR1 is MDHEN and CDR2 SYDVKM. V dropped 6 bases and J dropped 4; count of bases not matched to a gene: 9. The CDR3 spans 15 residues. In nucleotides, the CDR3 is TGTGCCAGCAGGGCACACCGACAGGGTAATCAGCCCCAGCATTTT. It translates to CASRAHRQGNQPQHF.

The rearrangement uses TRBV4-2 and TRBJ2-7; the match to TRBD1 covers 8 bases. The CDR3 totals 14 residues. Germline V gene sequence: CDR1 LGHNA, CDR2 YNFKEQ. V lost 3 bases to trimming and J lost 5 bases; unmatched junction nucleotides: 6. CDR3 residues: CASSHGTGSDEQYF. Here the CDR3 DNA reads TGTGCCAGCAGCCACGGGACAGGTAGCGACGAGCAGTACTTC.

The table lists this clonotype with many counts. The chain employs TRBV5-1 and TRBJ2-3; 11 bases map to TRBD2. V lost 4 bases and J lost 9; bases outside the gene matches: 7. The CDR3 runs to 14 residues. Germline V gene lookup returns CDR1 SGHRS and CDR2 YFSETQ. The CDR3 DNA follows: TGCGCCAGCAGCCTTAGCGGGAGGGACGAAACGCAGTATTTT. This translates into CASSLSGRDETQYF.

The CDR3 is CASSIDQETQYF. CDR3 bases: TGCGCCAGCAGCATAGACCAAGAGACCCAGTACTTC. The J gene is TRBJ2-5, the V gene TRBV5-1; D unclear. The CDR3 sequence is 12 residues long. Germline V CDR1 and CDR2: SGHRS, YFSETQ. V was clipped by 4 bases and J by 0 bases, with 4 bases between them. The full variable domain, with the rest looked up from reference TRBV5-1 and TRBJ2-5, is KAGVTQTPRYLIKTRGQQVTLSCSPISGHRSVSWYQQTPGQGLQFLFEYFSETQRNKGNFPGRFSGRQFSNSRSEMNVSTLELGDSALYLCASSIDQETQYFGPGTRLLVL.

The CDR3 DNA sequence: TGTGCCTGGAGACGGGGCCCAAACACCGGGGAGCTGTTTTTT. Protein product: CAWRRGPNTGELFF. The chain has TRBV30 and TRBJ2-2; the D call may be TRBD1 or TRBD2 (5 bases each). The CDR3 length is 14 residues. CDR1 is GTSNPN, CDR2 SVGIG, per germline (reference sequence). V was clipped by 3 bases and J by 2 bases, with 10 bases between them.

This clonotype was recorded at least ten times. The chain employs TRBV29-1 and TRBJ2-1; 9 bases agree with TRBD2. Germline CDR1 SQVTM, CDR2 ANQGSEA. The CDR3 loop spans 14 amino acids. V was clipped by 3 bases and J by 9 bases; unmatched bases: 9. This chain's CDR3 is CSVEGVSGSGEQFF. The CDR3 DNA is TGCAGCGTTGAGGGCGTTAGCGGGAGTGGTGAGCAGTTCTTC.

This clonotype has a count of ten or more. The chain combines TRBV20-1 with TRBJ2-7; the match to TRBD2 covers 8 bases. The ends lost 4 bases at V and 0 bases at J; junction bases unmatched: 5. The germline gives CDR1 DFQATT, CDR2 SNEGSKA (reference sequence). The CDR3 sequence is 14 residues long. CDR3 region: CSAMAGGRSYEQYF. Written as DNA, the CDR3 is TGCAGTGCTATGGCGGGAGGCCGCTCCTACGAGCAGTACTTC.

This clonotype has ten or more counts. This chain links TRBV12-3 or TRBV12-4 with TRBJ2-1; TRBD2 matches 7 bases. This CDR3 has 15 residues. Unmatched junction bases numbered 8, after V lost 9 bases and J lost 0 bases. The CDR3 DNA is TGTGCCAGTTTGGCTGGGGGGGTCTCCTACAATGAGCAGTTCTTC. As protein: CASLAGGVSYNEQFF.

The V gene is TRBV6-1, the J gene TRBJ2-7; 12 bases are a match to TRBD2. The V segment lost 7 bases and the J segment 6 bases; nucleotides outside the gene matches: 10. This CDR3 region has 15 residues. CDR1 and CDR2 from the germline V gene are MNHNS and SASEGT. CDR3 in amino acids: CASNPMTSGSFEQYF. In DNA, the CDR3 is TGTGCCAGCAACCCGATGACTAGCGGGAGTTTCGAGCAGTACTTC.

This clonotype occurred many times. The V and J genes are TRBV12-3 or TRBV12-4 and TRBJ2-3; D is ambiguous. This CDR3 contains 12 residues. Trimming shortened V by 5 bases and J by 5 bases, and 8 bases separated the two germline ends. CDR3 protein: CASSRLLDTQYF. The CDR3 nucleotides read TGTGCCAGCAGTCGTCTTCTAGATACGCAGTATTTT.

This clonotype was seen at least ten times. V is TRBV3-1 and J is TRBJ1-2, with 10 nucleotides matching TRBD1. The CDR3 covers 15 residues. The V and J ends lost 5 bases and 8 bases, in that order; junction bases with no gene match: 11. The V gene's germline CDR1 is LGHDT and CDR2 YNNKEL (reference sequence). The chain's CDR3 is CASSYPTGQGSGYTF. In nucleotides, the CDR3 is TGTGCCAGCAGCTATCCGACGGGACAGGGGTCCGGCTACACCTTC. The full variable domain, rest sourced from reference TRBV3-1 and TRBJ1-2, is DTAVSQTPKYLVTQMGNDKSIKCEQNLGHDTMYWYKQDSKKFLKIMFSYNNKELIINETVPNRFSPKSPDKAHLNLHINSLELGDSAVYFCASSYPTGQGSGYTFGSGTRLTVV.

This chain uses TRBV4-2 with TRBJ1-1; D is unresolved. The CDR3 has 13 residues. With 5 bases removed from V and 3 bases from J, the gap between germline ends came to 10 bases. CDR1 and CDR2 (germline): LGHNA, YNFKEQ. CDR3 bases: TGTGCCAGCAGCTTTAGACATGACACTGAAGCTTTCTTT. This translates into CASSFRHDTEAFF.

This clonotype was counted only a few times. The chain employs TRBV7-6 and TRBJ2-1; D remains unclear. Germline CDR1 reads SGHVS; CDR2 reads FNYEAQ. The CDR3 has 12 amino acids. V was trimmed by 5 bases and J by 5 bases, leaving 7 bases between them. The CDR3 DNA is TGTGCCAGCAGCAGGGTAAACAATGAGCAGTTCTTC. It specifies CASSRVNNEQFF.

The chain employs TRBV28 and TRBJ2-5, with TRBD1 identical over 7 bases. Germline V gene data show CDR1 as MDHEN and CDR2 as SYDVKM. V shed 3 bases and J 2 bases; nucleotides not matched to a gene: 3. This CDR3 is 14 amino acids long. This CDR3 reads CASSFRGKQETQYF. The CDR3 DNA sequence: TGTGCCAGCAGTTTCAGGGGGAAACAAGAGACCCAGTACTTC. The complete variable domain, with remaining parts taken from reference TRBV28 and TRBJ2-5, reads DVKVTQSSRYLVKRTGEKVFLECVQDMDHENMFWYRQDPGLGLRLIYFSYDVKMKEKGDIPEGYSVSREKKERFSLILESASTNQTSMYLCASSFRGKQETQYFGPGTRLLVL.

The CDR3 here is CASSLSTSGGSYEQYF. CDR3 in DNA: TGTGCCAGCAGCTTGTCGACTAGCGGGGGGTCCTACGAGCAGTACTTC. This chain uses TRBV7-2 with TRBJ2-7, with TRBD2 identical over 13 bases. The CDR3 length is 16 residues. The germline gives CDR1 SGHTA, CDR2 FQGNSA. Trimming cost V 3 bases and J 1 base; bases outside gene matches: 3.

This clonotype was seen many times. This chain uses TRBV18 with TRBJ1-1; TRBD1 might be the D (5 bases). Germline V gene lookup returns CDR1 KGHSH and CDR2 LQKENI. This CDR3 spans 12 amino acids. Deletions cut 6 bases from V and 5 bases from J, with 10 bases between. As DNA, the CDR3 is TGTGCCAGCTCTCTCAGGGAAACTGAAGCTTTCTTT. As protein: CASSLRETEAFF.

This clonotype was found a few times. The chain couples TRBV14 to TRBJ1-3; D ambiguous. The germline V gene encodes CDR1 SGHDN and CDR2 FVKESK. The CDR3 is 16 residues long. With 0 bases removed from V and 0 bases from J, the gap between germline ends came to 9 bases. The CDR3 DNA sequence: TGTGCCAGCAGCCAAGAGCGATTCTCCTCTGGAAACACCATATATTTT. Protein product: CASSQERFSSGNTIYF.

In this sample, this clonotype turned up a few times. V and J are TRBV20-1 and TRBJ2-4, with TRBD1 matching over 9 bases. Germline values: CDR1 DFQATT, CDR2 SNEGSKA (reference sequence). The CDR3 extends over 20 amino acids. The trim removed 5 bases at V and 0 bases at J, leaving 20 bases unmatched. This CDR3 is CSAQIDWGQGIWLAKNIQYF. DNA for the CDR3: TGCAGTGCTCAGATCGATTGGGGACAGGGTATTTGGCTAGCCAAAAACATTCAGTACTTC.

This clonotype was seen many times. J is TRBJ2-7 and V is TRBV9; D is ambiguous. Per the germline V gene, CDR1 is SGDLS and CDR2 is YYNGEE. This CDR3 comprises 15 residues. The V gene lost 0 bases and the J gene lost 3 bases, with 13 bases spanning the gap. The DNA for the CDR3 is TGTGCCAGCAGCGTAGCGGGTGCGCCCCTCTACGAGCAGTACTTC. The encoded protein is CASSVAGAPLYEQYF.

This clonotype was detected a few times. The V and J genes are TRBV27 and TRBJ2-6; D remains unclear. There are 14 residues in the CDR3. Deletions cut 2 bases from V and 3 bases from J, with 5 bases between. Germline-derived CDR1 and CDR2 are MNHEY and SMNVEV (reference sequence). This CDR3 is CASSLRVGANVLTF. CDR3 nucleotides: TGTGCCAGCAGTTTACGGGTTGGGGCCAACGTCCTGACTTTC.

The table lists this clonotype with many counts. The chain uses TRBV7-2 and TRBJ1-1; 10 bases are a match to TRBD1. The CDR3 covers 15 residues. Germline CDR1 SGHTA, CDR2 FQGNSA. With V trimmed by 4 bases and J by 3 bases, 5 bases remained unmatched. CDR3 region: CASSYDRGLDTEAFF. DNA of the CDR3: TGTGCCAGCAGCTATGACAGGGGGCTAGACACTGAAGCTTTCTTT.